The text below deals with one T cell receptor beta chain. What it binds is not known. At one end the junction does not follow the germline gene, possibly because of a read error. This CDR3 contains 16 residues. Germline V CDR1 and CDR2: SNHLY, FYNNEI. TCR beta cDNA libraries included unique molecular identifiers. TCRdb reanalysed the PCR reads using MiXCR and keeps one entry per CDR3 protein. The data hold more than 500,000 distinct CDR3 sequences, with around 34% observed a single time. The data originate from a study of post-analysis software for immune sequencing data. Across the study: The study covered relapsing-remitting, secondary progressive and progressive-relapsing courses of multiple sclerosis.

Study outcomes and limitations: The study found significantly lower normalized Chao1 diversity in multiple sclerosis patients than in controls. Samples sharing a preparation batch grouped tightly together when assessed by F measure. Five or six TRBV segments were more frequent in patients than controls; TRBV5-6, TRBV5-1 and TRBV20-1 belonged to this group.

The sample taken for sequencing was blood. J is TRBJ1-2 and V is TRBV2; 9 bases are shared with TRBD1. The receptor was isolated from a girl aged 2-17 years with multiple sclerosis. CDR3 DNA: TGTGCCAGCACACGCCCCCGGGACAGGGCGCGACATGGCCACACCTTC. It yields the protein CASTRPRDRARHGHTF.